A selection of T cell receptor beta chains follows, all from one sample in a study of tumour-infiltrating T cells in Burkitt lymphoma. Sequenced by immunoSEQ multiplex PCR; TCRdb stores in-frame clones only, minus some. This table holds more than 45,000 clones, around 31% found once. Sequencing input: tumor tissue. The origin of the receptors is a human donor with Burkitt lymphoma. Each CDR3 is given with its conserved first and last residue. D genes are given only for firm matches. Some rows have no size entry. The others give once, few or many, or a class for an expanded clone.

D	V	J	size	DNA	CDR3
NA	TRBV9	TRBJ1-1	few	TGTGCCAGCAGCCCCGGGGCAGGGGTCAGCACTGAAGCTTTCTTT	CASSPGAGVSTEAFF
TRBD2	TRBV7-9	TRBJ2-2	NA	TGTGCCAGCAGCCCGATAGCGGGGGGCCTCTCGAGGGAGCTGTTTTTT	CASSPIAGGLSRELFF
NA	TRBV6-5	TRBJ1-3	NA	TGTGCCAGCACCGCAGGGACGTCTGGAAACACCATATATTTT	CASTAGTSGNTIYF
NA	TRBV4-3	TRBJ1-1	NA	TGCGCCAGCAGCCAAGATCTCTCCGGGGGCCCCCCTGAAGCTTTCTTT	CASSQDLSGGPPEAFF
NA	TRBV30	TRBJ1-3	few	TGTGCCTGGAGTGCCTTTGTAGCGGAGGGAAACACCATATATTTT	CAWSAFVAEGNTIYF
NA	TRBV6-5	TRBJ2-7	few	TGTGCCAGCAGTTGGATGGGAGAGAAGAGACAGCAGTACTTC	CASSWMGEKRQQYF
NA	TRBV4-1	TRBJ1-1	NA	TGCGCCAGCAGCCAGTCAGTTGACACTGAAGCTTTCTTT	CASSQSVDTEAFF
NA	TRBV10-3	TRBJ1-3	NA	TGTGCCATCACCTTCGGACTCAGCTCTGGAAACACCATATATTTT	CAITFGLSSGNTIYF
NA	TRBV7-2	TRBJ1-3	NA	TGTGCCAGCAGCTTTATTCCGAGCTCTGGAAACACCATATATTTT	CASSFIPSSGNTIYF
NA	TRBV7-8	TRBJ2-5	few	TGTGCCAGCAGCTCCAGAGCGGCAGAAGAGACCCAGTACTTC	CASSSRAAEETQYF
NA	TRBV6-1	TRBJ2-7	few	TGTGCCAGCGTGGGCGGGGTCCACGAGCAGTACTTC	CASVGGVHEQYF
TRBD2	TRBV5-1	TRBJ2-1	NA	TGCGCCAGCCCGGGACTAGCGGGGGGTCCTGTCAATGAGCAGTTCTTC	CASPGLAGGPVNEQFF
TRBD2	TRBV5-5	TRBJ2-3	few	TGTGCCAGCGGCGTGGGGGGGGGCACAGATACGCAGTATTTT	CASGVGGGTDTQYF
NA	TRBV5-1	TRBJ1-1	NA	TGCGCCAGCAGCTTGGTGGTGAACACTGAAGCTTTCTTT	CASSLVVNTEAFF
NA	TRBV11-3	TRBJ2-3	NA	TGTGCCAGCAGCCCCGGGATAACAGATACGCAGTATTTT	CASSPGITDTQYF
TRBD1	TRBV18	TRBJ1-6	few	TGTGCCAGCTCACCACCGGGGCCCACAGGGGGCGGGTCACCCCTCCACTTT	CASSPPGPTGGGSPLHF
NA	TRBV7-2	TRBJ1-5	NA	TGTGCCAGCAGCATGGACCCTGATCAGCCCCAGCATTTT	CASSMDPDQPQHF
TRBD2	TRBV6-5	TRBJ2-5	few	TGTGCCAGCAGCTTAGCGGGGGAGACCCAGTACTTC	CASSLAGETQYF
NA	TRBV6-1	TRBJ2-5	NA	TGTGCCAGCAGTGGGGGCTCACAAGAGACCCAGTACTTC	CASSGGSQETQYF
TRBD1	TRBV5-6	TRBJ2-2	NA	TGTGCCAGCAGCTCCTACAGGGGCCCTAACACCGGGGAGCTGTTTTTT	CASSSYRGPNTGELFF
NA	TRBV5-6	TRBJ2-1	NA	TGTGCCAGCAGCTCGCCGGGGGCGGGACGTTGGTTCTTC	CASSSPGAGRWFF
NA	TRBV6-6	TRBJ2-7	once	TGTGCCAGCAGTTACTTAACCCTGTCCTCCGAGCAGTACTTC	CASSYLTLSSEQYF
NA	TRBV29-1	TRBJ1-1	NA	TGCAGCGTTGGTTGGGAGGTGGCTGAAGCTTTCTTT	CSVGWEVAEAFF
NA	TRBV7-2	TRBJ2-7	once	TGTGCCAGCAGCTTAGGTCAGGGTCGACGAACCTACGAGCAGTACTTC	CASSLGQGRRTYEQYF
NA	TRBV28	TRBJ2-5	NA	TGTGCCAGCAGCCCCGGCGGTTCGAGGTCCTACTTC	CASSPGGSRSYF
TRBD2	TRBV5-4	TRBJ2-7	few	TGTGCCAGCAGCCGGAGTAGCGGGGACTCCTACGAGCAGTACTTC	CASSRSSGDSYEQYF
TRBD1	TRBV29-1	TRBJ1-1	NA	TGCAGCGTTAAAGACAGGGCCGCTTTCTTT	CSVKDRAAFF
NA	TRBV7-2	TRBJ2-7	NA	TGTGCCAGCCGCCGGGGCTACGAGCAGTACTTC	CASRRGYEQYF